This T cell receptor (beta chain) stems from a study of T cell changes during pregnancy in multiple sclerosis. V shed 5 bases and J 0 bases; nucleotides not matched to a gene: 3. Germline CDR1 is SGHTA and CDR2 is FQGNSA. The CDR3 is made up of 15 amino acids. TCRdb keeps only in-frame clones here, not all; method: immunoSEQ multiplex PCR. The repertoire holds 80,000 or so clones, with nearly 95% as singletons. The chain links TRBV7-2 to TRBJ2-7, with 11 bases that match TRBD2. This TCR came from a female donor in good health, enrolled as a control in a pregnancy study. The material sequenced was peripheral blood, taken in the second trimester of pregnancy. The CDR3 bases are TGTGCCAGCAGCGTACTAGCGGGAGTCTCCTACGAGCAGTACTTC. Amino acids: CASSVLAGVSYEQYF.